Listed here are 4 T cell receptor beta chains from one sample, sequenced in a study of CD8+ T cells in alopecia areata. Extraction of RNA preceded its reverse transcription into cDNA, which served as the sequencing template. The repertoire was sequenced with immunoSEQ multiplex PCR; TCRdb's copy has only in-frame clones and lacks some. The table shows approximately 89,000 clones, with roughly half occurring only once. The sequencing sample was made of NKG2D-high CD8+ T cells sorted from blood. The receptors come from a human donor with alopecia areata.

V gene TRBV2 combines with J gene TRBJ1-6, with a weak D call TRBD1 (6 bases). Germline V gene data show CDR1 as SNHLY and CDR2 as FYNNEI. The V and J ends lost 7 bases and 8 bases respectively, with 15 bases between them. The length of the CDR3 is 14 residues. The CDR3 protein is CASIGWGADSPLHF. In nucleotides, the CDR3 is TGTGCCAGCATTGGTTGGGGGGCCGATTCACCCCTCCACTTT. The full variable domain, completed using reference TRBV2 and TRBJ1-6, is EPEVTQTPSHQVTQMGQEVILRCVPISNHLYFYWYRQILGQKVEFLVSFYNNEISEKSEIFDDQFSVERPDGSNFTLKIRSTKLEDSAMYFCASIGWGADSPLHFGNGTRLTVT.

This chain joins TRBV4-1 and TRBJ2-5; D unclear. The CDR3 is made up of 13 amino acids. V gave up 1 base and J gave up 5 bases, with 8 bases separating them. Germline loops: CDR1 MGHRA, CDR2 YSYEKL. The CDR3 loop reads CASSQGFLETQYF. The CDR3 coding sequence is TGCGCCAGCAGCCAAGGCTTTTTGGAGACCCAGTACTTC.

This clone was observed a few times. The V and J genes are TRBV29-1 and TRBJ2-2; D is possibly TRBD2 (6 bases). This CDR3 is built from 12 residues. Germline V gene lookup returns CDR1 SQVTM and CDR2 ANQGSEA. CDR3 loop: CSGGFNTGELFF. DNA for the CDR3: TGCAGTGGGGGGTTCAACACCGGGGAGCTGTTTTTT.

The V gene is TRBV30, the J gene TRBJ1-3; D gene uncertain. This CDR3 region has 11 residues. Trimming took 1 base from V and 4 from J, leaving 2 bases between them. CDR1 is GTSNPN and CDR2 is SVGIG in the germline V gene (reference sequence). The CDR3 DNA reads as TGTGCCTGGAGTGGGGGAAACACCATATATTTT. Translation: CAWSGGNTIYF.